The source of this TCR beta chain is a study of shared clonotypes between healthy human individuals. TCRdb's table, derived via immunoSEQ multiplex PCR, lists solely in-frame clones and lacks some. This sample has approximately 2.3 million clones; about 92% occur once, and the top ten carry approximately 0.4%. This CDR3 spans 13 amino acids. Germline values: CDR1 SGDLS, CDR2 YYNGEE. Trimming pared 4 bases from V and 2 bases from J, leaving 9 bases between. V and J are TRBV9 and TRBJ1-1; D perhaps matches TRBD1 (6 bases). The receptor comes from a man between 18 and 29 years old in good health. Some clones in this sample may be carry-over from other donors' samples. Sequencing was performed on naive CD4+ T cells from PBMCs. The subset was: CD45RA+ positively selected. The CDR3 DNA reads TGTGCCAGCAGCCAACAGGGAAACACTGAAGCTTTCTTT. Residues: CASSQQGNTEAFF.